These 11 T cell receptor beta chains originate from one sample sequenced in a study of cytomegalovirus exposure and HLA in healthy donors. With 60 Vbeta and 13 Jbeta primers, the PCR was carried out. Profiling relied on immunoSEQ multiplex PCR, and the TCRdb table lists in-frame clones only, not all of them. The sample contains around 150,000 clones, around four fifths of which appear only once. The sample consisted of PBMCs. These receptors originate from a girl aged 2 to 10 in good health and CMV-seropositive.

The J gene is TRBJ1-5, the V gene TRBV30; D not resolved. The V gene's germline CDR1 is GTSNPN and CDR2 SVGIG (reference sequence). With 0 bases removed from V and 6 bases from J, the gap between germline ends came to 6 bases. CDR3 length: 12 amino acids. The CDR3 coding sequence is TGTGCCTGGAGTGTACTAGGTCAGCCCCAGCATTTT. This encodes CAWSVLGQPQHF.

As to this clone: Other DNA sequences in this specimen translate into the identical CDR3. The rearrangement links TRBV6-6 to TRBJ2-3, with D maybe TRBD2 (6 bases). The CDR3 totals 12 residues. With 2 bases removed from V and 6 bases from J, the gap between germline ends came to 6 bases. The germline gives CDR1 MNHNY, CDR2 SVGAGI (reference sequence). This CDR3 reads CASSYRGDTQYF. The CDR3 DNA reads as TGTGCCAGCAGTTACCGGGGGGATACGCAGTATTTT.

This chain uses TRBV29-1 with TRBJ1-5; 7 nucleotides agree with TRBD1. V trimming: 6 bases; J trimming: 2 bases; junction bases outside the gene matches: 10. Germline values: CDR1 SQVTM, CDR2 ANQGSEA. The CDR3 length is 15 residues. The CDR3: CSVIYAGTGNQPQHF. Written as DNA, the CDR3 is TGCAGCGTGATCTACGCCGGGACAGGCAATCAGCCCCAGCATTTT.

This chain links TRBV28 with TRBJ2-5; a possible D gene is TRBD2 (5 bases). The ends were cut back, 3 bases at V and 3 bases at J, with 11 bases in the middle. Germline V gene data show CDR1 as MDHEN and CDR2 as SYDVKM. The CDR3 contains 14 residues. CDR3 loop: CASSFSSGEETQYF. Written as DNA, the CDR3 is TGTGCCAGCAGTTTTTCGTCCGGGGAAGAGACCCAGTACTTC.

The V and J genes are TRBV29-1 and TRBJ2-7, with a tentative D call TRBD1 (6 bases). Germline V gene lookup returns CDR1 SQVTM and CDR2 ANQGSEA. V dropped 6 bases and J dropped 4 bases, with 19 bases sitting between them. The CDR3 sequence is 14 residues long. The CDR3 region is CSVSSRTDLYEQYF. DNA of the CDR3: TGCAGCGTCTCATCCAGGACAGACCTATACGAGCAGTACTTC.

The rearrangement uses TRBV30 and TRBJ2-1; 9 bases agree with TRBD2. Germline lookup yields CDR1 GTSNPN and CDR2 SVGIG (reference sequence). Germline trimming cut 4 bases from V and 7 bases from J; bases unmatched to any gene: 14. CDR3 length: 16 residues. The DNA for the CDR3 is TGTGCCTGGATTCCCCAACAGGCGGGAGGGCCTAATGAGCAGTTCTTC. Translation: CAWIPQQAGGPNEQFF.

The gene calls are TRBV4-1 and TRBJ2-5, with D perhaps TRBD1 (6 bases). Germline V gene lookup returns CDR1 MGHRA and CDR2 YSYEKL. The CDR3 is made up of 15 amino acids. V lost 3 bases, J lost 6 bases, and 17 bases lay in between. CDR3 in DNA: TGCGCCAGCAGCCAGCAACAGGGAGTTGGAAAGACCCAGTACTTC. It codes for CASSQQQGVGKTQYF.

This chain connects TRBV4-2 to TRBJ2-3; D not resolved. Germline-derived CDR1 and CDR2 are LGHNA and YNFKEQ. The CDR3 is 14 residues long. Trimming pared 0 bases from V and 4 bases from J, leaving 8 bases between. CDR3 in amino acids: CASSQDRNSDTQYF. In DNA form, the CDR3 reads TGTGCCAGCAGCCAAGATCGAAACTCAGATACGCAGTATTTT.

V usage is TRBV7-2 and J usage is TRBJ2-7, with TRBD2 matching over 9 bases. The CDR3 consists of 16 residues. V gave up 3 bases and J gave up 0 bases; unmatched junction bases: 6. Per the germline V gene, CDR1 is SGHTA and CDR2 is FQGNSA. As DNA, the CDR3 is TGTGCCAGCAGCTTGGGTACTAGCGGGTACTCCTACGAGCAGTACTTC. Translation gives CASSLGTSGYSYEQYF.

This clone was detected only once. The chain links TRBV5-1 to TRBJ2-7; 10 bases align to TRBD1. V lost 5 bases to trimming and J lost 3 bases; unmatched junction nucleotides: 8. The CDR3 runs to 15 residues. Germline V CDR1 and CDR2: SGHRS, YFSETQ. Written as DNA, the CDR3 is TGCGCCAGCAGAACGGGGACAGGGGAAGGCTACGAGCAGTACTTC. Residues: CASRTGTGEGYEQYF.

This clone has only one observation. The V call is TRBV30, the J call TRBJ2-5; 7 nucleotides agree with TRBD2. V shed 4 bases, J shed 9 bases, and the junction held 5 bases outside the gene matches. Germline lookup yields CDR1 GTSNPN and CDR2 SVGIG (reference sequence). CDR3 length: 11 residues. CDR3 DNA: TGTGCCTGGAAGAAGCGGGAACCCCAGTACTTC. This gives the protein CAWKKREPQYF.